Below are 11 T cell receptor beta chains sequenced from a single sample in a study of regulatory T cells in long-lasting Graves disease. CDR3 regions were amplified by Arm-PCR using iRepertoire HTBI primers to build TCR beta libraries. TCRdb re-called the multiplex PCR reads with MiXCR, one entry per CDR3 protein. This sample carries just over 600,000 distinct CDR3 sequences, roughly 15% of them seen once, and the ten largest clones take 15% to 20%. Sample time point: newly diagnosed GD, antithyroid drugs for less than 3 months. Extracted RNA from PBMCs served as the source of the TCR library. These data were also filed under a second study, of T cells in Graves' hyperthyroidism and ophthalmopathy.

Material: peripheral blood mononuclear cells (PBMCs), obtained at new diagnosis, from a patient treated with antithyroid drugs. The receptors shown here come from a woman aged 25 to 39 with Graves disease.

The table lists this clonotype with a few counts. The CDR3 protein is CASSLPRLAGDPGELFF. CDR3 nucleotide sequence: TGTGCCAGCAGTTTACCAAGACTAGCGGGAGATCCCGGGGAGCTGTTTTTT. The chain employs TRBV27 and TRBJ2-2, with 12 bases aligning to TRBD2. V was clipped by 2 bases and J by 6 bases; unmatched bases: 7. CDR1 is MNHEY and CDR2 is SMNVEV in the germline V gene (reference sequence). This CDR3 is built from 17 residues.

This clonotype was counted between two and nine times. The chain links TRBV20-1 to TRBJ2-7, with D possibly being TRBD2 (6 bases). The CDR3 covers 14 residues. V lost 5 bases and J lost 2, with 16 bases in between. Germline lookup yields CDR1 DFQATT and CDR2 SNEGSKA (reference sequence). The CDR3 DNA sequence: TGCAGTGCTCCATACGGGACTCCTGCCTACGAGCAGTACTTC. It codes for CSAPYGTPAYEQYF.

This clonotype was counted many times. This chain joins TRBV12-3 or TRBV12-4 and TRBJ2-7, with D perhaps TRBD1 (5 bases). Trimming stripped 3 bases from V and 3 bases from J, with 12 bases between. The CDR3 loop spans 14 amino acids. The CDR3 spells CASSLPDSLYEQYF. CDR3 coding DNA: TGTGCCAGCAGTTTGCCCGACAGCCTCTACGAGCAGTACTTC.

There are a few counts of this clonotype. The V gene is TRBV5-8, the J gene TRBJ1-4, with TRBD1 matching over 9 bases. V shed 4 bases, J shed 6 bases, and the junction held 7 bases outside the gene matches. CDR3 size: 15 residues. The V gene's germline CDR1 is SGHTS and CDR2 YDEGEE. CDR3 protein: CASSPNRDRDEKLFF. DNA of the CDR3: TGTGCCAGCAGCCCCAACCGGGACAGGGATGAAAAACTGTTTTTT.

This clonotype was seen repeatedly, ten times or more. The rearrangement links TRBV27 to TRBJ2-2, with D possibly being TRBD2 (6 bases). V was cut by 4 bases and J by 1 base, with 16 bases left in between. Germline V gene data show CDR1 as MNHEY and CDR2 as SMNVEV (reference sequence). The length of the CDR3 is 17 residues. Here the CDR3 reads CASSSSRVAVNTGELFF. CDR3 DNA sequence: TGTGCCAGCAGTTCCTCCCGAGTAGCGGTGAACACCGGGGAGCTGTTTTTT.

In this sample, this clonotype turned up many times. The chain is built from TRBV12-3 or TRBV12-4 and TRBJ1-6; D is undetermined. There are 14 residues in the CDR3. With 1 base removed from V and 8 bases from J, the gap between germline ends came to 9 bases. CDR3 sequence reads: CASSLGTDYSPLHF. CDR3 DNA sequence: TGTGCCAGCAGTTTAGGGACGGATTATTCACCCCTCCACTTT.

V and J are TRBV19 and TRBJ2-6; 7 nucleotides line up with TRBD1. Per germline, CDR1 LNHDA and CDR2 SQIVND (reference sequence). This CDR3 is 15 amino acids long. J gave up 3 bases and V 6 bases, and 5 bases lay outside the gene matches. This CDR3 is CASSLTGDGANVLTF. DNA of the CDR3: TGTGCCAGTAGCTTAACAGGGGATGGGGCCAACGTCCTGACTTTC. The full variable domain, its missing parts supplied by reference TRBV19 and TRBJ2-6, is DGGITQSPKYLFRKEGQNVTLSCEQNLNHDAMYWYRQDPGQGLRLIYYSQIVNDFQKGDIAEGYSVSREKKESFPLTVTSAQKNPTAFYLCASSLTGDGANVLTFGAGSRLTVL.

In its sample, this clonotype was seen many times. The CDR3 loop is CASSLDRGEQYF. CDR3 bases: TGTGCCAGCAGCTTGGACAGGGGCGAGCAGTACTTC. The gene calls are TRBV11-2 and TRBJ2-7, with 9 positions matching TRBD1. CDR3 length equals 12 residues. Trimming cost V 3 bases and J 6 bases; bases outside gene matches: 0. CDR1 is SGHAT, CDR2 FQNNGV, per germline.

This chain uses TRBV30 with TRBJ2-7, with 13 bases matching TRBD2. Germline V lookup: CDR1 GTSNPN, CDR2 SVGIG (reference sequence). The CDR3 is 15 amino acids. V was pared by 8 bases and J by 2 bases, with 9 bases of the junction left unmatched. CDR3 sequence (DNA): TGTGCCGGGGCCGGACTAGCGGGGGCGACCTACGAGCAGTACTTC. This sequence encodes CAGAGLAGATYEQYF.

This clonotype was counted a few times. This chain joins TRBV12-3 or TRBV12-4 and TRBJ2-1; tentatively, D is TRBD1 (5 bases). This CDR3 region has 13 residues. V dropped 2 bases and J dropped 6 bases, with 8 bases sitting between them. The CDR3 bases are TGTGCCAGCAGTTTACAGGGCGTCAATGAGCAGTTCTTC. Translated: CASSLQGVNEQFF.

A few counts support this clonotype. The chain has TRBV7-9 and TRBJ2-7, with 13 bases identical to TRBD2. Germline V gene data show CDR1 as SEHNR and CDR2 as FQNEAQ (reference sequence). The CDR3 is made up of 16 amino acids. After removal of 5 bases from V and 3 bases from J, the junction contained 7 bases not matched to a gene. In DNA form, the CDR3 reads TGTGCCAGCAGCGCGGGGGGACTAGCGGGGCTCTACGAGCAGTACTTC. It encodes CASSAGGLAGLYEQYF.